Listed below are T cell receptor beta chains from one sample, sequenced in a study of T cell responses to AZD1222 COVID-19 vaccine. The repertoire was sequenced with immunoSEQ multiplex PCR; TCRdb's copy has only in-frame clones and lacks some. The data hold roughly 96,000 clones, with roughly 90% observed a single time. The sample was peripheral blood, taken on day 0 of AZD1222 vaccination. The receptors stem from an adult in good health. The CDR3 runs from the conserved cysteine through the conserved F or W. Each record gives: D gene, J gene, CDR3 length, clone size, V gene, CDR3 protein, CDR3 DNA. D genes are given only for firm matches. Only part of the rows carry a size: once, few, many, or a class if the clone is expanded.

>.|TRBJ2-7|15|few|TRBV2
CASTAGAGGLGEQYF
TGTGCCAGCACCGCTGGGGCAGGGGGGTTGGGTGAGCAGTACTTC
>TRBD2|TRBJ2-2|17|.|TRBV4-2
CASSPSLSGRGRGELFF
TGTGCCAGCAGCCCCTCGCTTAGCGGGAGGGGTCGAGGGGAGCTGTTTTTT
>.|TRBJ2-7|15|.|TRBV9
CASSSSWYDSYEQYF
TGTGCCAGCAGCTCCAGTTGGTACGACTCCTACGAGCAGTACTTC
>.|TRBJ2-5|14|.|TRBV18
CASSPPGQQETQYF
TGTGCCAGCTCACCACCTGGTCAGCAAGAGACCCAGTACTTC
>.|TRBJ1-4|13|.|TRBV5-4
CASSLWGKEKLFF
TGTGCCAGCAGCTTGTGGGGAAAAGAAAAACTGTTTTTT
>.|TRBJ2-2|15|.|TRBV9
CASSARQVNTGELFF
TGTGCCAGCAGCGCGCGACAGGTTAATACCGGGGAGCTGTTTTTT
>.|TRBJ1-5|15|.|TRBV3-1/TRBV3-2
CASSPGTTDYQPQHF
TGTGCCAGCAGCCCAGGGACCACCGACTATCAGCCCCAGCATTTT
>.|TRBJ2-1|12|.|TRBV7-5
CARSLGGDEQFF
TGTGCCAGAAGCTTGGGGGGGGATGAGCAGTTCTTC
>.|TRBJ2-5|14|.|TRBV4-3
CASSQGAHGETQYF
TGCGCCAGCAGCCAAGGGGCCCATGGAGAGACCCAGTACTTC
>.|TRBJ2-2|15|.|TRBV6-5
CASSPLRESPGELFF
TGTGCCAGCAGTCCCCTTCGGGAGTCCCCCGGGGAGCTGTTTTTT
>.|TRBJ1-1|13|.|TRBV5-6
CASTPRGNTEAFF
TGTGCCAGCACCCCACGGGGTAACACTGAAGCTTTCTTT
>TRBD1|TRBJ2-7|16|.|TRBV7-6
CASSPGPDRGQGEQYF
TGTGCCAGCAGCCCGGGCCCGGACAGGGGGCAGGGGGAGCAGTACTTC
>TRBD1|TRBJ2-5|14|.|TRBV6-2/TRBV6-3
CASSQQGGQETQYF
TGTGCCAGCAGCCAACAGGGGGGACAAGAGACCCAGTACTTC
>.|TRBJ1-5|15|.|TRBV9
CASSENVDSNQPQHF
TGTGCCAGCAGCGAGAATGTCGATAGCAATCAGCCCCAGCATTTT
>.|TRBJ2-2|13|.|TRBV7-3
CASSFGGTGELFF
TGTGCCAGCAGCTTTGGCGGGACCGGGGAGCTGTTTTTT
>.|TRBJ2-6|15|few|TRBV7-7
CASSPGQPGANVLTF
TGTGCTAGCAGCCCCGGACAACCTGGGGCCAACGTCCTGACTTTC
>.|TRBJ1-4|16|.|TRBV9
CASSAPVGTQGEKLFF
TGTGCCAGCAGCGCTCCCGTGGGGACGCAGGGAGAAAAACTGTTTTTT